The 18 T cell receptor beta chains in this list originate from one sample, sequenced in a study of blood T cell repertoires in COVID-19. TCRdb's copy holds only in-frame clones and misses some; the assay was immunoSEQ multiplex PCR. This sample has some 200,000 clones, with 87% found just once. The sequenced material came from PBMCs or T cells enriched from blood (not recorded which). Receptors were obtained from a woman aged 25 to 39 who had recovered from COVID-19.

The chain couples TRBV29-1 to TRBJ1-1; 10 bases map to TRBD1. The CDR3 runs 15 residues. J was trimmed by 0 bases and V by 3 bases; bases with no gene match: 4. The germline V gene has CDR1 SQVTM and CDR2 ANQGSEA. CDR3 region: CSVDGQGGMNTEAFF. The CDR3 nucleotides are TGCAGCGTTGATGGACAGGGGGGGATGAACACTGAAGCTTTCTTT.

As for this clone: One junction end does not reproduce the germline sequence, and a read error may be involved. The genes are TRBV18 and TRBJ1-2; 7 bases line up with TRBD1. Germline loops: CDR1 KGHSH, CDR2 LQKENI. The CDR3 runs 15 residues. CDR3 DNA sequence: TGTGCCAGCTCATCACCGGGACAGACAAACTATGGCTACACCTTC. Translation: CASSSPGQTNYGYTF.

This chain uses TRBV12-5 with TRBJ2-1; 8 nucleotides match TRBD2. The V segment lost 4 bases and the J segment 3 bases; nucleotides outside the gene matches: 5. Germline V gene lookup returns CDR1 LGHNT and CDR2 FRNRAP. The CDR3 consists of 15 residues. CDR3 sequence: CASGSLSGSYNEQFF. In DNA form, the CDR3 reads TGTGCTAGTGGTTCCCTCAGCGGGAGCTACAATGAGCAGTTCTTC.

The chain joins TRBV6-5 to TRBJ1-2; 9 bases fit TRBD1. Per the germline V gene, CDR1 is MNHEY and CDR2 is SVGAGI. V lost 8 bases, J lost 7 bases, and 11 bases stayed unmatched. This CDR3 has 14 amino acids. CDR3 nucleotide sequence: TGTGCCAGCGGTACAGGGGGCCAATCAGCTGGCTACACCTTC. Translated, it gives CASGTGGQSAGYTF.

The chain joins TRBV11-2 to TRBJ1-1; the match to TRBD1 covers 9 bases. CDR3 length equals 16 residues. The trim removed 4 bases at V and 7 bases at J, leaving 13 bases unmatched. CDR1 and CDR2 from the germline V gene are SGHAT and FQNNGV. CDR3 sequence: CASSSLGQGRGGEAFF. The CDR3, as DNA: TGTGCCAGCAGCTCGCTGGGACAGGGAAGAGGTGGTGAAGCTTTCTTT.

For the CDR3, the DNA is TGTGCCAGCAGCCCGAGGCACGGCCAGAACACTGAAGCTTTCTTT. It codes for CASSPRHGQNTEAFF. The genes are TRBV14 and TRBJ1-1; D gene uncertain. This CDR3 has 15 residues. The germline V gene encodes CDR1 SGHDN and CDR2 FVKESK. V was shortened by 4 bases and J by 1 base, with 13 bases between the two germline ends.

J is TRBJ1-5 and V is TRBV30; possibly TRBD1 for D (6 bases). Germline CDR1 reads GTSNPN; CDR2 reads SVGIG (reference sequence). Trimming stripped 2 bases from V and 3 bases from J, with 14 bases between. This CDR3 region has 15 residues. The CDR3 loop reads CAWSSGRGPNQPQHF. The CDR3 DNA follows: TGTGCCTGGAGTTCCGGCAGGGGTCCCAATCAGCCCCAGCATTTT.

The chain is built from TRBV29-1 and TRBJ1-2; 7 positions agree with TRBD1. Trimming removed 6 bases from V and 2 bases from J; junction bases left unmatched: 6. This CDR3 region has 13 residues. The V gene's germline CDR1 is SQVTM and CDR2 ANQGSEA. This chain's CDR3 is CSVRQGMNYGYTF. CDR3 bases: TGCAGCGTCCGACAGGGAATGAACTATGGCTACACCTTC.

The V call is TRBV2, the J call TRBJ2-5; TRBD1 is a possible D gene (6 bases). CDR1 and CDR2 (germline): SNHLY, FYNNEI. Between the trimmed V and J ends, which lost 4 bases and 4 bases, there was a span of 10 bases. The CDR3 is 13 residues long. The CDR3 reads CASSAGHTETQYF. CDR3 nucleotide sequence: TGTGCCAGCAGTGCGGGACATACAGAGACCCAGTACTTC.

Concerning this clone itself: One junction end does not reproduce the germline sequence, and a read error may be involved. The chain joins TRBV5-6 to TRBJ1-2; D gene unclear. Germline V gene sequence: CDR1 SGHDT, CDR2 YYEEEE. The CDR3 length is 13 residues. CDR3 in amino acids: CASSLVPKYGYTF. Written as DNA, the CDR3 is TGTGCCAGCAGCTTGGTCCCTAAGTATGGCTACACCTTC.

This clone was recorded once. The chain has TRBV7-2 and TRBJ1-5, with D unclear. There are 11 residues in the CDR3. The ends were cut back, 5 bases at V and 10 bases at J, with 9 bases in the middle. The V gene's germline CDR1 is SGHTA and CDR2 FQGNSA. The CDR3 DNA reads as TGTGCCAGCAGCCAGTCGGGACCCCAGCATTTT. Amino acids: CASSQSGPQHF. Full variable domain (rest looked up from reference TRBV7-2 and TRBJ1-5): GAGVSQSPSNKVTEKGKDVELRCDPISGHTALYWYRQSLGQGLEFLIYFQGNSAPDKSGLPSDRFSAERTGGSVSTLTIQRTQQEDSAVYLCASSQSGPQHFGDGTRLSIL.

The V and J genes are TRBV27 and TRBJ1-2, with D perhaps matching TRBD1 (6 bases). Deletions cut 5 bases from V and 0 bases from J, with 13 bases between. CDR1 and CDR2 from the germline V gene are MNHEY and SMNVEV (reference sequence). CDR3 length: 15 residues. The CDR3 coding sequence is TGTGCCAGCAGTCGACGGGACACAGCTAACTATGGCTACACCTTC. Protein: CASSRRDTANYGYTF.

This chain connects TRBV6-5 to TRBJ1-5, with TRBD1 identical over 7 bases. CDR3 length: 15 residues. The junction had 4 bases not matched to a gene; V was cut back by 4 bases and J by 1 base. Germline CDR1 reads MNHEY; CDR2 reads SVGAGI. The CDR3 sequence is CASSSGGPSNQPQHF. CDR3 DNA: TGTGCCAGCAGTTCAGGGGGGCCGAGCAATCAGCCCCAGCATTTT.

This chain joins TRBV6-2 or TRBV6-3 and TRBJ2-7, with a tentative D call TRBD1 (5 bases). The CDR3 length is 13 residues. Germline V lookup: CDR1 MNHEY, CDR2 SVGEGT. Trimming shortened V by 4 bases and J by 3 bases, and 10 bases separated the two germline ends. CDR3 in amino acids: CASSSAGRYEQYF. CDR3 in DNA: TGTGCCAGCAGTTCGGCAGGGCGCTACGAGCAGTACTTC.

V gene TRBV27 combines with J gene TRBJ2-1; a weak D match, TRBD2 (6 bases). CDR1 MNHEY and CDR2 SMNVEV come from the germline V gene (reference sequence). This CDR3 contains 15 residues. Trimming shortened V by 5 bases and J by 10 bases, and 21 bases separated the two germline ends. Here the CDR3 reads CASSPIGTPLLEQFF. Written as DNA, the CDR3 is TGTGCCAGCAGTCCAATCGGGACTCCACTGCTAGAGCAGTTCTTC.

The rearrangement uses TRBV6-5 and TRBJ2-1, with 7 bases that match TRBD1. Germline assignment: CDR1 MNHEY and CDR2 SVGAGI. The junction had 8 bases not matched to a gene; V was cut back by 0 bases and J by 6 bases. This CDR3 is built from 16 residues. The CDR3, as DNA: TGTGCCAGCAGTTACTCGATAGGGGGCGGGCGCAATGAGCAGTTCTTC. As protein: CASSYSIGGGRNEQFF.

The J gene is TRBJ2-2, the V gene TRBV27, with 10 bases fitting TRBD1. Losses at the gene ends were 1 base for V and 2 bases for J; bases not matched to a gene: 4. Looked up from germline, CDR1 is MNHEY and CDR2 is SMNVEV (reference sequence). The CDR3 spans 17 residues. The DNA of the CDR3 is TGTGCCAGCAGTTTATGGGGACAGGGGTTTAACACCGGGGAGCTGTTTTTT. Amino acid sequence: CASSLWGQGFNTGELFF.

The chain recombines TRBV24-1 with TRBJ1-2, with 8 bases matching TRBD1. CDR1 and CDR2 from the germline V gene are KGHDR and SFDVKD. The V gene end was trimmed by 3 bases and the J gene end by 8 bases; junction bases not matched to a gene: 10. This CDR3 contains 15 residues. The CDR3 DNA reads TGTGCCACCAGTGATGGGGACAGGCTCTGGAACGGCTACACCTTC. Protein: CATSDGDRLWNGYTF.